This TCR beta chain was obtained from a study of identical twins. Findings and caveats of the study: With monozygotic twins, out-of-frame TCR alpha sharing exceeded what models estimated. For cord blood, abundant beta clonotypes had fewer insertions, unlike memory repertoires, which showed none. Conclusions leaned on cross-sectional statistical analysis and did not track the same donors over time. Those out-of-frame alpha sequences shared by twins showed an excess of low generation probability.

In the case of this clonotype: Its antigen is unknown.

Germline values: CDR1 SGHDT, CDR2 YYEEEE. The ends were cut back, 2 bases at V and 8 bases at J, with 14 bases in the middle. The CDR3 runs 14 residues. TCRdb itself ran the 5' RACE reads through MiXCR, one entry per CDR3 protein. The sample holds a few hundred thousand distinct CDR3 sequences, approximately 13% seen once. In addition, the sample was reused for a study of yellow fever vaccine responses in identical twins.

Sequencing was performed on CD8+ T cells sorted from blood. This receptor was taken from a woman younger than 35 in good health. The chain uses TRBV5-6 and TRBJ2-1; a weak D match, TRBD2 (5 bases). CDR3 protein: CASSFGGPADEQFF. The CDR3 DNA is TGTGCCAGCAGCTTTGGAGGTCCGGCCGATGAGCAGTTCTTC.